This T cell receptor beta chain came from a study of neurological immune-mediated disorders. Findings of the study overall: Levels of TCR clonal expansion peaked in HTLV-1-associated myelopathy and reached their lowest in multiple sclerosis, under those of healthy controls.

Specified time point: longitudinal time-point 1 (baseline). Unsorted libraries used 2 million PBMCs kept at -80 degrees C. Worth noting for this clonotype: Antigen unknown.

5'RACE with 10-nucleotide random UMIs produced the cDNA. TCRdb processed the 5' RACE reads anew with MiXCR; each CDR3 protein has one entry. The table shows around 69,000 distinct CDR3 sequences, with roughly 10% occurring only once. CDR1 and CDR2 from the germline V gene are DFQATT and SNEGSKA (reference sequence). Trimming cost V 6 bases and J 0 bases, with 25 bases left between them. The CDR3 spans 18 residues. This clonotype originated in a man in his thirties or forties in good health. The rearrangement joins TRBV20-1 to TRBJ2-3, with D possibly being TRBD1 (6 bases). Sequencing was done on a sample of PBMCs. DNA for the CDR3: TGCAGTGCGAGCACCGTACAGGGAATGGCTCAAAGCACAGATACGCAGTATTTT. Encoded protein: CSASTVQGMAQSTDTQYF.